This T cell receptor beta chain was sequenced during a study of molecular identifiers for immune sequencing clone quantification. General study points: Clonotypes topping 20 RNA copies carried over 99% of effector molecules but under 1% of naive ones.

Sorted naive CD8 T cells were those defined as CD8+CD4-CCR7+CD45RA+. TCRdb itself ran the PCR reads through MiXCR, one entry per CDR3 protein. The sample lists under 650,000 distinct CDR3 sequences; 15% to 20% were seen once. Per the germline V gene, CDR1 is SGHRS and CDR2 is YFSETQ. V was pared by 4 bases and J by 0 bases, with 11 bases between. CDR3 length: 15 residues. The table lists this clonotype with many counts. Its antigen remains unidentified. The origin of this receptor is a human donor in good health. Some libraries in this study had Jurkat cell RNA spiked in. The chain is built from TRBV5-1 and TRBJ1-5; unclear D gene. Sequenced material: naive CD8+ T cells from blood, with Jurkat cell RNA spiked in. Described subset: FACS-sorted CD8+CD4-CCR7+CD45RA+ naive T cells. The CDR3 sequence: CASSPAPGSNQPQHF. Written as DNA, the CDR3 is TGCGCCAGCAGCCCCGCTCCGGGTAGCAATCAGCCCCAGCATTTT.